A selection of T cell receptor beta chains follows, all from one sample in a study of T-cell reconstitution after alpha-beta-depleted transplantation in children. TCRdb re-analysed the PCR reads in MiXCR, keeping a single row per CDR3 protein. The repertoire holds hundreds of thousands of distinct CDR3 sequences, with around 13% as singletons. Sequencing used PBMCs, obtained before TCRalphabeta/CD19-depleted stem cell transplant. All receptors derive from a girl aged 2 to 9 with congenital amegakaryocytic thrombocytopenia, due to receive a stem cell transplant. Both conserved end residues are part of each CDR3. D genes are given only for firm matches. Clone size appears in some rows only: once, few, many, or a class for an expanded clone.

cdr3_aa cdr3_nt v_call clone_size j_call d_call
CASSSTGPPFQHF TGTGCCAGCAGCTCAACCGGACCTCCATTTCAGCATTTT TRBV7-9 many TRBJ1-5 .
CASSQGRVPAYNEQFF TGTGCCAGCAGCCAAGGTCGTGTCCCTGCCTACAATGAGCAGTTCTTC TRBV3-1 . TRBJ2-1 .
CSARQNYEQYF TGCAGTGCTAGACAGAACTACGAGCAGTACTTC TRBV20-1 many TRBJ2-7 .
CANSLGGDYEQYF TGTGCCAACAGTCTCGGCGGAGACTACGAGCAGTACTTC TRBV28 . TRBJ2-7 .
CASSPPVRLASNTGELFF TGTGCCAGCAGCCCACCAGTGCGACTAGCGTCGAACACCGGGGAGCTGTTTTTT TRBV12-3/TRBV12-4 many TRBJ2-2 TRBD2
CASRRLANTDTKYF TGTGCCAGCCGCAGACTAGCGAATACAGATACGAAGTATTTT TRBV18 few TRBJ2-3 TRBD2
CASSWTAGRGRGNIQYF TGTGCCAGCAGCTGGACAGCCGGCCGTGGTAGGGGAAACATTCAGTACTTC TRBV7-9 few TRBJ2-4 .
CASSLSGASQETQYF TGTGCCAGCAGTTTGTCCGGGGCCAGCCAAGAGACCCAGTACTTC TRBV12-3/TRBV12-4 . TRBJ2-5 .
CATSEPTSGSIYEQYF TGTGCCACCAGTGAACCAACTAGCGGGAGCATCTACGAGCAGTACTTC TRBV24-1 many TRBJ2-7 TRBD2
CASSPLRVGANTGELFF TGCGCCAGCAGCCCCCTTAGGGTGGGGGCAAACACCGGGGAGCTGTTTTTT TRBV5-1 few TRBJ2-2 .
CASSPRGGRVSYNEQFF TGTGCCAGCAGCCCCAGGGGGGGGCGGGTTTCCTACAATGAGCAGTTCTTC TRBV12-3/TRBV12-4 many TRBJ2-1 .
CASSKIRINTEAFF TGTGCCAGCTCAAAGATTCGGATTAACACTGAAGCTTTCTTT TRBV18 . TRBJ1-1 .
CATTRGRNNEQFF TGTGCCACCACCAGGGGCCGGAACAATGAGCAGTTCTTC TRBV24-1 many TRBJ2-1 .
CASSPPPANEKLFF TGTGCCAGCAGCCCTCCCCCGGCCAATGAAAAACTGTTTTTT TRBV5-5 few TRBJ1-4 .
CASASWGLSTDTQYF TGTGCCAGCGCCTCGTGGGGGTTAAGCACAGATACGCAGTATTTT TRBV7-2 . TRBJ2-3 .
CASSLGPQNQPQHF TGTGCCAGCAGCTTAGGACCGCAGAATCAGCCCCAGCATTTT TRBV7-9 . TRBJ1-5 .
CASRLAASSTDTQYF TGTGCCAGCAGATTAGCGGCCTCTAGCACAGATACGCAGTATTTT TRBV11-1 . TRBJ2-3 .
CASSQGDGRWELFF TGTGCCAGCAGCCAAGGGGACGGTCGTTGGGAGCTGTTTTTT TRBV4-2 . TRBJ2-2 .
CSASGTGVYTQYF TGCAGTGCTTCCGGGACAGGGGTATATACGCAGTATTTT TRBV20-1 many TRBJ2-3 TRBD1
CASRQDRGPYEQYF TGTGCCAGCAGGCAGGACAGGGGGCCCTACGAGCAGTACTTC TRBV7-2 . TRBJ2-7 TRBD1
CASSVGRGTDTQYF TGTGCCAGCAGCGTAGGGAGGGGCACAGATACGCAGTATTTT TRBV9 many TRBJ2-3 .
CASSRTNEQFF TGCGCCAGCAGCCGAACCAATGAGCAGTTCTTC TRBV5-1 many TRBJ2-1 .
CASSGGLAGYYEQYF TGTGCCAGCAGCGGTGGACTAGCGGGGTACTACGAGCAGTACTTC TRBV11-2 few TRBJ2-7 TRBD2
CSVEGDRSNEQYF TGCAGCGTTGAGGGGGACAGGTCAAATGAGCAGTACTTC TRBV29-1 many TRBJ2-7 TRBD1
CSVGQGSTGELFF TGCAGCGTTGGGCAGGGGAGCACCGGGGAGCTGTTTTTT TRBV29-1 many TRBJ2-2 .
CSASGASGTYEQYF TGCAGTGCTAGTGGCGCTAGCGGGACCTACGAGCAGTACTTC TRBV20-1 few TRBJ2-7 TRBD2
CASSLAGIEQYF TGTGCCAGCAGCTTGGCCGGGATAGAGCAGTATTTT TRBV5-5 many TRBJ2-3 .
CASSLTVIDYEQYF TGCGCCAGCAGCTTGACAGTGATTGACTACGAGCAGTACTTC TRBV5-1 few TRBJ2-7 .
CAWRQVNTGELFF TGTGCCTGGAGACAGGTGAACACCGGGGAGCTGTTTTTT TRBV30 many TRBJ2-2 .
CSARTPGTSQETQYF TGCAGTGCTAGAACCCCCGGGACTAGTCAAGAGACCCAGTACTTC TRBV20-1 many TRBJ2-5 TRBD2
CSARKTSGRAQNIQYF TGCAGTGCTAGGAAAACTAGCGGGAGGGCCCAAAACATTCAGTACTTC TRBV20-1 . TRBJ2-4 TRBD2
CASSQNDWYYNEQFF TGTGCCAGCAGCCAAAATGACTGGTACTACAATGAGCAGTTCTTC TRBV7-9 . TRBJ2-1 .
CAIRKGQGIDNEQFF TGTGCCATCAGAAAAGGGCAGGGGATCGACAATGAGCAGTTCTTC TRBV10-3 many TRBJ2-1 .
CASSPGLADHYNEQFF TGCGCCAGCAGCCCAGGTCTAGCGGACCATTACAATGAGCAGTTCTTC TRBV4-1 . TRBJ2-1 TRBD2
CSARGFKTSYNEQFF TGCAGTGCTAGGGGCTTCAAAACCTCCTACAATGAGCAGTTCTTC TRBV20-1 many TRBJ2-1 .
CASSDHRLAGGPKVGELFF TGTGCCAGCAGCGACCATCGACTAGCGGGAGGGCCTAAGGTCGGGGAGCTGTTTTTT TRBV11-1 . TRBJ2-2 TRBD2
CASSSSGQGAREQYF TGTGCCAGCAGCTCCTCAGGACAGGGTGCGAGGGAGCAGTACTTC TRBV7-6 many TRBJ2-7 TRBD1
CATSRADLELFF TGTGCCACCAGCAGAGCAGATTTGGAGCTGTTTTTT TRBV15 . TRBJ2-2 .
CSVRGGGEKLFF TGCAGCGTTAGAGGAGGGGGCGAAAAACTGTTTTTT TRBV29-1 many TRBJ1-4 TRBD1
CSAGIATAKNIQYF TGCAGTGCTGGTATAGCGACAGCCAAAAACATTCAGTACTTC TRBV20-1 many TRBJ2-4 .
CASSLPSAANSPLHF TGTGCCAGCAGCTTACCATCGGCGGCTAATTCACCCCTCCACTTT TRBV5-6 many TRBJ1-6 .
CATQGTSGANVLTF TGTGCCACCCAAGGTACCTCTGGGGCCAACGTCCTGACTTTC TRBV10-3 many TRBJ2-6 .